This T cell receptor (beta chain) was captured in a study of T cells in Graves' hyperthyroidism and ophthalmopathy. Using RNA transcripts as the source, TCR beta CDR3 regions were amplified. Primed by the HTBI set, a first-round RT-PCR was run on the TCR CDR3. TCRdb processed the multiplex PCR reads anew with MiXCR; each CDR3 protein has one entry. Of some 400,000 distinct CDR3 sequences in the sample, about 20% are singletons; the top ten hold about 4%. The source of the PBMCs was more than 9.5 ml of fresh peripheral blood. Study-wide points: Most thyroid clonotypes with frequency above 0.001 were detected in blood. By a 13 V-J model, ophthalmopathy was set apart from stable hyperthyroidism.

This clonotype was seen ten or more times. Its antigen remains unknown. The TCR was taken from a woman aged 18-30 years with Graves' hyperthyroidism. Sequences were obtained from blood.

The CDR3 nucleotides read TGCAGTGCTAGAGATTTTGGAGACAGGGAGTTCACTGAAGCTTTCTTT. Translated: CSARDFGDREFTEAFF. The chain carries TRBV20-1 and TRBJ1-1, with 7 positions matching TRBD1. The CDR3 is made up of 16 amino acids. J gave up 4 bases and V 0 bases, and 11 bases lay outside the gene matches. Germline V lookup: CDR1 DFQATT, CDR2 SNEGSKA (reference sequence).